These 27 T cell receptor beta chains were all obtained from the same sample, sequenced in a study of CD8+CD57+ T cells in acquired aplastic anemia. Patients picked for sequencing had shown CD8+CD57+ cell expansion detected by flow cytometry. Researchers used genomic DNA as the template to profile TCR beta VDJ and CDR3. TCRdb re-derived calls from the reads in MiXCR, one entry per CDR3 protein. The sample includes roughly 290,000 distinct CDR3 sequences, under 60% seen only once; the top ten take 1.3%. Sequencing input: sorted CD4+, CD8+, or CD8+CD57+ T cells (not recorded which) from PBMCs. All receptors come from a human donor with aplastic anemia.

This clonotype was seen a handful of times. At one of its ends the junction is not consistent with the germline gene, which may arise from a read error. CDR3 DNA sequence: TGTGCCAGCAGTGGAGGGATAGGGCCCTACGAGCAGTACTTC. It specifies CASSGGIGPYEQYF. This sequence joins TRBV10-1 and TRBJ2-7, with D possibly TRBD2 on 6 matching bases. The CDR3 sequence is 14 residues long. Germline V gene data show CDR1 as WNHNN and CDR2 as SYGVQD (reference sequence).

This rearrangement joins TRBV2 to TRBJ1-1; possible D gene TRBD1, 6 bases. V was trimmed by 5 bases and J by 0 bases, leaving 16 bases between them. CDR3 length: 16 amino acids. Germline-derived CDR1 and CDR2 are SNHLY and FYNNEI. The CDR3 spells CASSPLMGAMNTEAFF. CDR3 bases: TGTGCCAGCAGTCCACTAATGGGGGCGATGAACACTGAAGCTTTCTTT.

This clonotype was observed many times. V usage is TRBV6-1 and J usage is TRBJ2-7; possibly TRBD1 for D (6 bases). The CDR3 is 13 amino acids. Per the germline V gene, CDR1 is MNHNS and CDR2 is SASEGT. Trimming took off 4 bases at V and 2 bases at J, with 9 bases between the two ends. The CDR3: CASSAGEPYEQYF. The DNA of the CDR3 is TGTGCCAGCAGTGCAGGGGAACCCTACGAGCAGTACTTC.

The V and J genes are TRBV20-1 and TRBJ1-2; 10 bases are a match to TRBD1. From germline, CDR1 is DFQATT and CDR2 SNEGSKA (reference sequence). This CDR3 comprises 13 residues. V lost 7 bases to trimming and J lost 3 bases; unmatched junction nucleotides: 5. The DNA for the CDR3 is TGCAGTGGCGGGACAGGGGTACACTATGGCTACACCTTC. This encodes CSGGTGVHYGYTF.

This clonotype was counted at least ten times. The chain has TRBV7-6 and TRBJ1-1; no firm D call. This CDR3 region has 15 residues. Trimming stripped 5 bases from V and 0 bases from J, with 13 bases between. The germline V gene encodes CDR1 SGHVS and CDR2 FNYEAQ. Written as DNA, the CDR3 is TGTGCCAGCAGCCCTGGAAGGGCCATGAACACTGAAGCTTTCTTT. Its protein is CASSPGRAMNTEAFF.

A single count supports this clonotype. This may arise from a read error, as a much more abundant clone is one base away. This rearrangement joins TRBV7-2 to TRBJ1-5; 7 nucleotides align to TRBD1. The germline gives CDR1 SGHTA, CDR2 FQGNSA. CDR3 size: 15 residues. CDR3: CASSLEGAGNRPQHF. The CDR3 coding sequence is TGTGCCAGCAGCTTAGAGGGGGCCGGGAATCGGCCCCAGCATTTT.

The rearrangement uses TRBV5-4 and TRBJ2-1; possibly TRBD2 for D (6 bases). The CDR3 covers 14 residues. Germline V gives CDR1 SGHNT, CDR2 YYREEE (reference sequence). V lost 6 bases, J lost 3 bases, and 13 bases lay in between. In DNA, the CDR3 is TGTGCCAGCACGGGCGGGGCGGGCTACAATGAGCAGTTCTTC. Its protein product is CASTGGAGYNEQFF.

The V and J genes are TRBV25-1 and TRBJ2-1; weak D call: TRBD1 (7 bases). Germline V gene lookup returns CDR1 MGHDK and CDR2 SYGVNS. V was clipped by 4 bases and J by 5 bases, with 15 bases between them. The CDR3 has 15 residues. CDR3 residues: CASSVAGGLDNEQFF. The CDR3 bases are TGTGCCAGCAGTGTGGCAGGGGGGCTGGACAATGAGCAGTTCTTC. The full variable domain, in which reference TRBV25-1 and TRBJ2-1 provide the parts outside the CDR3, is EADIYQTPRYLVIGTGKKITLECSQTMGHDKMYWYQQDPGMELHLIHYSYGVNSTEKGDLSSESTVSRIRTEHFPLTLESARPSHTSQYLCASSVAGGLDNEQFFGPGTRLTVL.

In this sample, this clonotype turned up many times. J is TRBJ2-3 and V is TRBV20-1, with 8 positions matching TRBD2. From germline, CDR1 is DFQATT and CDR2 SNEGSKA (reference sequence). V trimming: 1 base; J trimming: 2 bases; junction bases outside the gene matches: 2. CDR3 size: 14 residues. The CDR3, as DNA: TGCAGTGCTAGAGCGGGAGGGTACACAGATACGCAGTATTTT. Translation: CSARAGGYTDTQYF.

This clonotype came up many times. The chain couples TRBV12-3 or TRBV12-4 to TRBJ2-2; D unclear. V lost 7 bases and J 3 bases, leaving 12 bases between the germline ends. The CDR3 is 14 amino acids. As DNA, the CDR3 is TGTGCCAGCACCCAGGCTCAAGACACCGGGGAGCTGTTTTTT. Translated: CASTQAQDTGELFF.

Only one count was recorded for this clonotype. With a much larger clone just one base away, this may be a read error. The chain employs TRBV7-9 and TRBJ1-4, with D perhaps TRBD1 (6 bases). The germline gives CDR1 SEHNR, CDR2 FQNEAQ (reference sequence). The length of the CDR3 is 15 residues. CDR3 in amino acids: CAGSLGGTRNEKLFF. CDR3 nucleotide sequence: TGTGCCGGCAGCTTAGGAGGGACAAGGAATGAAAAACTGTTTTTT.

The table lists this clonotype with many counts. The chain couples TRBV2 to TRBJ2-7; D tentatively fits TRBD1 or TRBD2 (5 bases each). This CDR3 contains 15 residues. In germline, CDR1 is SNHLY, CDR2 FYNNEI. V was pared by 8 bases and J by 2 bases, with 19 bases between. CDR3 in DNA: TGTGCCAGCGACTTATCCGGGACGGTCACCTACGAGCAGTACTTC. This encodes CASDLSGTVTYEQYF. Full variable domain (missing parts from reference TRBV2 and TRBJ2-7): EPEVTQTPSHQVTQMGQEVILRCVPISNHLYFYWYRQILGQKVEFLVSFYNNEISEKSEIFDDQFSVERPDGSNFTLKIRSTKLEDSAMYFCASDLSGTVTYEQYFGPGTRLTVT.

This clonotype showed up many times. The chain carries TRBV20-1 and TRBJ1-1; D not resolved. Trimming stripped 3 bases from V and 0 bases from J, with 14 bases between. This CDR3 is 15 amino acids long. CDR1 is DFQATT, CDR2 SNEGSKA, per germline (reference sequence). CDR3 in amino acids: CSASNGQLMNTEAFF. DNA for the CDR3: TGCAGTGCTAGTAATGGGCAGTTGATGAACACTGAAGCTTTCTTT.

The rearrangement joins TRBV7-6 to TRBJ2-7; 10 bases align to TRBD2. The CDR3 loop spans 16 amino acids. The trim removed 1 base at V and 6 bases at J, leaving 9 bases unmatched. Germline assignment: CDR1 SGHVS and CDR2 FNYEAQ. CDR3: CASSLVSAGGPLEQYF. The CDR3 bases are TGTGCCAGCAGCTTAGTGTCAGCGGGAGGGCCCCTCGAGCAGTACTTC.

The chain couples TRBV10-3 to TRBJ1-1, with 9 bases fitting TRBD1. CDR1 and CDR2 (germline): ENHRY, SYGVKD. The CDR3 totals 14 residues. V was pared by 6 bases and J by 5 bases, with 7 bases of the junction left unmatched. The CDR3 is CAISTGTGNTEAFF. In DNA form, the CDR3 reads TGTGCCATCAGCACCGGGACAGGGAATACTGAAGCTTTCTTT.

In DNA form, the CDR3 reads TGTGCCAGCAGCTTAATTGTCGGCGGGGGGGCCTGGAATGAGCCCCAGCATTTT. This encodes CASSLIVGGGAWNEPQHF. This chain joins TRBV7-9 and TRBJ1-5, with a tentative D call TRBD1 (6 bases). Germline V CDR1 and CDR2: SEHNR, FQNEAQ (reference sequence). CDR3 length equals 18 residues. Trimming stripped 2 bases from V and 8 bases from J, with 25 bases between.

The chain joins TRBV6-5 to TRBJ2-2; 9 bases agree with TRBD2. V shed 6 bases, J shed 5 bases, and the junction held 10 bases outside the gene matches. The germline V gene encodes CDR1 MNHEY and CDR2 SVGAGI. The CDR3 has 16 residues. CDR3 coding DNA: TGTGCCAGCAGCCACCGCGGGGGGGCCTGGACCGGGGAGCTGTTTTTT. Amino acids: CASSHRGGAWTGELFF.

This clonotype was observed at least ten times. This chain joins TRBV7-2 and TRBJ2-5; D not certain. Looked up from germline, CDR1 is SGHTA and CDR2 is FQGNSA. This CDR3 has 14 residues. V was trimmed by 4 bases and J by 2 bases, leaving 11 bases between them. Here the CDR3 reads CASSSHALQETQYF. Written as DNA, the CDR3 is TGTGCCAGCAGCTCCCACGCCCTTCAAGAGACCCAGTACTTC.

To note about this clonotype: Just one base apart from a much larger clone, this may be a read error. The genes are TRBV6-2 or TRBV6-3 and TRBJ1-1; a possible D gene is TRBD1 (6 bases). Germline-derived CDR1 and CDR2 are MNHEY and SVGEGT. This CDR3 has 11 residues. CDR3 in amino acids: CTSNQGTEAFF. CDR3 nucleotides: TGTACCAGCAATCAGGGGACTGAAGCTTTCTTT.

The J gene is TRBJ1-4, the V gene TRBV5-1; TRBD1 agrees at 8 bases. V was pared by 2 bases and J by 8 bases, with 8 bases of the junction left unmatched. Germline CDR1 SGHRS, CDR2 YFSETQ. This CDR3 comprises 15 residues. The CDR3 is CASSFAQGENEKLFF. DNA of the CDR3: TGCGCCAGCAGCTTTGCACAGGGGGAAAACGAAAAACTGTTTTTT. The full variable domain, completed using reference TRBV5-1 and TRBJ1-4, is KAGVTQTPRYLIKTRGQQVTLSCSPISGHRSVSWYQQTPGQGLQFLFEYFSETQRNKGNFPGRFSGRQFSNSRSEMNVSTLELGDSALYLCASSFAQGENEKLFFGSGTQLSVL.

The chain uses TRBV20-1 and TRBJ2-5; 9 bases map to TRBD2. With V trimmed by 1 base and J by 1 base, 4 bases remained unmatched. Germline CDR1 and CDR2: DFQATT and SNEGSKA (reference sequence). CDR3 length equals 15 residues. The CDR3 DNA follows: TGCAGTGCTAGAGGGCCAGCGGGAGGCCAAGAGACCCAGTACTTC. Translated: CSARGPAGGQETQYF.

This clonotype was picked up many times. This sequence joins TRBV5-1 and TRBJ2-2; D is possibly TRBD1 (5 bases). The CDR3 is 14 amino acids. Germline V CDR1 and CDR2: SGHRS, YFSETQ. Deletions cut 1 base from V and 5 bases from J, with 9 bases between. For the CDR3, the DNA is TGCGCCAGCAGCTTGCCACAGGTTACCGGGGAGCTGTTTTTT. Protein sequence: CASSLPQVTGELFF. The whole variable domain, remainder taken from reference TRBV5-1 and TRBJ2-2, is KAGVTQTPRYLIKTRGQQVTLSCSPISGHRSVSWYQQTPGQGLQFLFEYFSETQRNKGNFPGRFSGRQFSNSRSEMNVSTLELGDSALYLCASSLPQVTGELFFGEGSRLTVL.

Of note for this clonotype: No DNA is shown, since the ends of the CDR3 on it are uncertain; the CDR3 is the one TCRdb lists. The chain links TRBV12-3 or TRBV12-4 to TRBJ1-5; no check of the table's D call, TRBD1, against the DNA was made. From its first to its last residue, the CDR3 has 16 amino acids. CDR3 amino acids: CASSSSQGRGNQPQHF.

DNA for the CDR3: TGTGCCAGCAGCAGGTTAGCGGATGAGCAGTTCTTC. It codes for CASSRLADEQFF. This sequence joins TRBV7-9 and TRBJ2-1; perhaps TRBD2 as D (6 bases). Trimming removed 5 bases from V and 8 bases from J, with 10 bases in between. Germline V CDR1 and CDR2: SEHNR, FQNEAQ (reference sequence). This CDR3 is built from 12 residues.

This clonotype was recorded at least ten times. The chain uses TRBV19 and TRBJ1-5; 7 bases line up with TRBD1. This CDR3 has 15 residues. The germline CDR1 and CDR2 sequences are LNHDA and SQIVND (reference sequence). The ends lost 3 bases at V and 4 bases at J; junction bases unmatched: 6. The CDR3 here is CASSIEQGTNQPQHF. As DNA, the CDR3 is TGTGCCAGTAGTATCGAACAGGGGACTAATCAGCCCCAGCATTTT.

Comments on this clonotype: The junction does not match germline at one end; this may be a read error. The chain joins TRBV7-2 to TRBJ1-6; 8 bases match TRBD1. This CDR3 contains 16 residues. CDR1 is SGHTA, CDR2 FQGNSA, per germline. CDR3 residues: CASSVQDRGINSPLHF. For the CDR3, the DNA is TGTGCCAGCAGCGTCCAAGACAGGGGCATAAATTCACCTCTCCACTTT. Supplemented by reference TRBV7-2 and TRBJ1-6, the full variable domain reads GAGVSQSPSNKVTEKGKDVELRCDPISGHTALYWYRQSLGQGLEFLIYFQGNSAPDKSGLPSDRFSAERTGGSVSTLTIQRTQQEDSAVYLCASSVQDRGINSPLHFGNGTRLTVT.

This clonotype was recorded many times. V and J are TRBV20-1 and TRBJ2-7, with 9 bases that match TRBD2. Germline V gene sequence: CDR1 DFQATT, CDR2 SNEGSKA (reference sequence). The CDR3 has 13 amino acids. V lost 5 bases and J lost 6; bases outside the gene matches: 8. The CDR3 region is CSARRIAGAEQYF. CDR3 DNA sequence: TGCAGTGCTCGTAGAATAGCGGGAGCCGAGCAGTACTTC.